The 10 T cell receptor beta chains presented below share a single source sample, sequenced in a study of blood T cell repertoires in COVID-19. TCRdb keeps only in-frame clones here, not all; method: immunoSEQ multiplex PCR. The table has approximately 500,000 clones, 70% to 90% seen once; the top ten hold 3.2%. Sequencing input: peripheral blood. The receptors were gathered from a human donor in a cohort sampled during active COVID-19.

The chain employs TRBV5-8 and TRBJ2-7; D uncertain. The CDR3 is 14 residues long. Germline V gene sequence: CDR1 SGHTS, CDR2 YDEGEE. V was trimmed by 0 bases and J by 2 bases, leaving 9 bases between them. CDR3 region: CASSLEHGPYEQYF. CDR3 coding DNA: TGTGCCAGCAGCTTGGAACATGGGCCCTACGAGCAGTACTTC.

This chain joins TRBV5-6 and TRBJ1-1; 8 nucleotides align to TRBD1. The CDR3 totals 15 residues. The germline V gene encodes CDR1 SGHDT and CDR2 YYEEEE. V shed 3 bases, J shed 6 bases, and the junction held 10 bases outside the gene matches. CDR3 loop: CASSSGQGGRAEAFF. CDR3 coding DNA: TGTGCCAGCAGCTCCGGACAGGGAGGAAGGGCTGAAGCTTTCTTT.

Only one count was recorded for this clone. The rearrangement links TRBV7-2 to TRBJ2-7; 15 bases line up with TRBD2. The CDR3 is 15 residues long. V shed 4 bases, J shed 4 bases, and the junction held 2 bases outside the gene matches. CDR1 and CDR2 from the germline V gene are SGHTA and FQGNSA. The CDR3 sequence: CASSSGTSGRYEQYF. The CDR3 DNA follows: TGTGCCAGCAGCTCAGGGACTAGCGGGAGGTACGAGCAGTACTTC.

The chain combines TRBV5-1 with TRBJ2-5; D not resolved. Germline assignment: CDR1 SGHRS and CDR2 YFSETQ. Trimming shortened V by 3 bases and J by 2 bases, and 5 bases separated the two germline ends. The CDR3 sequence is 12 residues long. The CDR3 nucleotides are TGCGCCAGCAGCTCCTTACAAGAGACCCAGTACTTC. It is translated as CASSSLQETQYF.

V is TRBV25-1 and J is TRBJ1-2; 11 positions agree with TRBD1. The CDR3 runs 15 residues. Germline V gene data show CDR1 as MGHDK and CDR2 as SYGVNS. The V segment lost 1 base and the J segment 2 bases; nucleotides outside the gene matches: 0. The CDR3 loop is CASSEWDRGNYGYTF. CDR3 DNA: TGTGCCAGCAGTGAATGGGACAGGGGGAACTATGGCTACACCTTC.

V is TRBV5-1 and J is TRBJ2-1; possible D gene TRBD2, 5 bases. The germline V gene has CDR1 SGHRS and CDR2 YFSETQ. With 0 bases removed from V and 7 bases from J, the gap between germline ends came to 17 bases. The CDR3 consists of 16 residues. In DNA, the CDR3 is TGCGCCAGCAGCTTGGATGGTACGGGATCGGGGAATGAGCAGTTCTTC. Protein sequence: CASSLDGTGSGNEQFF.

This clone was seen just once. The rearrangement uses TRBV4-1 and TRBJ2-7; TRBD1 matches 12 bases. The V gene's germline CDR1 is MGHRA and CDR2 YSYEKL. V lost 4 bases to trimming and J lost 4 bases; unmatched junction nucleotides: 5. The CDR3 runs to 15 residues. CDR3 nucleotide sequence: TGCGCCAGCAGCCGGTCGGGACAGGGGGCATACGAGCAGTACTTC. The encoded protein is CASSRSGQGAYEQYF.

The CDR3 here is CASSFQGAVYGYTF. DNA for the CDR3: TGTGCCAGCAGCTTCCAAGGGGCCGTCTATGGCTACACCTTC. The chain uses TRBV5-4 and TRBJ1-2, with D possibly matching TRBD1 (5 bases). Trimming shortened V by 2 bases and J by 4 bases, and 12 bases separated the two germline ends. CDR3 length: 14 residues. CDR1 and CDR2 (germline): SGHNT, YYREEE (reference sequence).

On this clone itself: Distinct nucleotide sequences in the sample also encode this CDR3. The chain uses TRBV12-3 or TRBV12-4 and TRBJ1-1; D ambiguous. V was shortened by 2 bases and J by 0 bases, with 4 bases between the two germline ends. The CDR3 consists of 13 residues. The CDR3 sequence is CASSLSMNTEAFF. The CDR3 bases are TGTGCCAGCAGTTTAAGCATGAACACTGAAGCTTTCTTT.

About this clone: Other DNA sequences within the sample encode an identical CDR3. V and J are TRBV6-5 and TRBJ2-1; 10 nucleotides align to TRBD2. With V trimmed by 0 bases and J by 8 bases, 7 bases remained unmatched. The CDR3 covers 16 residues. Per germline, CDR1 MNHEY and CDR2 SVGAGI. The chain's CDR3 is CASSYSGLAGVDEQFF. CDR3 sequence (DNA): TGTGCCAGCAGTTACTCAGGGCTAGCGGGAGTGGATGAGCAGTTCTTC.